This TCR beta chain was profiled in a study of read filtering for tumor transcriptome and immune sequencing. Study information: IR-seq gave about 4.05 to 11 million TCR reads per sample; RNA-seq gave about 75 to 1,400.

This clonotype has a count of ten or more. Its antigen is unknown. Study-level findings and limits: The sorted CD138-negative fraction was a mixed bone marrow immune population, not purified T cells.

Sampling of bone marrow took place during active disease in every patient. From roughly 400 ng of RNA, a library with molecular barcoded alpha/delta and beta/gamma adaptors was made. TCRdb passed the reads through MiXCR, listing each CDR3 protein once. The sample has tens of thousands of distinct CDR3 sequences, 10% to 15% seen once. This receptor was identified in a donor aged 40 or over with multiple myeloma. Material: a population of CD138-negative cells sorted from bone marrow.

The CDR3 sequence is CASSVKVTGGESNQPQHF. The CDR3 DNA sequence: TGTGCCAGCAGTGTTAAAGTGACAGGGGGCGAGAGCAATCAGCCCCAGCATTTT. The chain links TRBV12-3 or TRBV12-4 to TRBJ1-5; 10 bases agree with TRBD1. V dropped 5 bases and J dropped 1; count of bases not matched to a gene: 11. The CDR3 length is 18 residues.